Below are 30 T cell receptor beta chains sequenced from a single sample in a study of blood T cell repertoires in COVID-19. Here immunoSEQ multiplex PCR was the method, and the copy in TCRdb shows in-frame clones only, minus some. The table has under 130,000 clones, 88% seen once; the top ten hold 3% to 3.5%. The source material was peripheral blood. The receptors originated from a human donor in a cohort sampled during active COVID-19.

The CDR3 reads CASRRDGDSNQPQHF. CDR3 bases: TGTGCCAGCAGGCGGGACGGGGATAGCAATCAGCCCCAGCATTTT. The V and J genes are TRBV6-5 and TRBJ1-5, with a weak D call TRBD1 (5 bases). The CDR3 is made up of 15 amino acids. V gave up 6 bases and J gave up 0 bases, with 12 bases separating them. Germline-derived CDR1 and CDR2 are MNHEY and SVGAGI.

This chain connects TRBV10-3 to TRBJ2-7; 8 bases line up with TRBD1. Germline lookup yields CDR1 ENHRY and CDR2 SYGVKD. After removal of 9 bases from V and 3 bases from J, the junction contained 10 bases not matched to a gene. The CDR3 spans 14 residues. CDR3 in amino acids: CAIGIQGGSYEQYF. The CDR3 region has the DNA TGTGCCATTGGGATACAGGGGGGAAGCTACGAGCAGTACTTC.

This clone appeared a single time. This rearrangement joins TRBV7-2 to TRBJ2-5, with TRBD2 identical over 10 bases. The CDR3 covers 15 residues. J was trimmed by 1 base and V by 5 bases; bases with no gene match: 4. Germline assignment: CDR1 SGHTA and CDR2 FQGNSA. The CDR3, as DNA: TGTGCCAGCAGCATCGGACTAGCGGCCCAAGAGACCCAGTACTTC. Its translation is CASSIGLAAQETQYF.

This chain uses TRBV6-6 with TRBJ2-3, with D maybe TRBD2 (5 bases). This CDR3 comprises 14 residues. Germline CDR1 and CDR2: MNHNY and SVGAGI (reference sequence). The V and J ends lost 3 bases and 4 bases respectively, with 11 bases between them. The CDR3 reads CASSYPGLADTQYF. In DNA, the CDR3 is TGTGCCAGCAGTTATCCCGGACTTGCAGATACGCAGTATTTT.

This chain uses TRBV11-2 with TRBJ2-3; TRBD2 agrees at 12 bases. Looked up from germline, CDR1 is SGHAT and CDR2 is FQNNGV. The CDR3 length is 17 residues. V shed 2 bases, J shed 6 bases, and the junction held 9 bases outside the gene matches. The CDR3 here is CASSLLTSGGLRDTQYF. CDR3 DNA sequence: TGTGCCAGCAGCTTACTTACTAGCGGGGGGCTCCGGGATACGCAGTATTTT.

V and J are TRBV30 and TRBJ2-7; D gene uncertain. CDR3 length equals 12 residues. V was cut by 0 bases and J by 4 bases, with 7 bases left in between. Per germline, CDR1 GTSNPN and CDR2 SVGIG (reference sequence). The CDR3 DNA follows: TGTGCCTGGAGTGTTTCCGCGTACGAGCAGTACTTC. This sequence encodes CAWSVSAYEQYF.

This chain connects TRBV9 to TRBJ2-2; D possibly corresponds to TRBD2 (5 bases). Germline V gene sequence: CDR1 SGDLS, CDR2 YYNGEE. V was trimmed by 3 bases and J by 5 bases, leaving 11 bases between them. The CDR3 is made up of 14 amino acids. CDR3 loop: CASSARTGTGELFF. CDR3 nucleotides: TGTGCCAGCAGCGCCCGAACGGGGACCGGGGAGCTGTTTTTT.

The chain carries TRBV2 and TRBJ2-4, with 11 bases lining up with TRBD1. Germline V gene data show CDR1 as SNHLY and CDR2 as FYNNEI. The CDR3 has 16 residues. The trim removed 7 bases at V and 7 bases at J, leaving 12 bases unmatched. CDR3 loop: CASNAGQGALGNIQYF. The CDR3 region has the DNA TGTGCCAGCAACGCTGGACAGGGGGCGCTCGGGAACATTCAGTACTTC.

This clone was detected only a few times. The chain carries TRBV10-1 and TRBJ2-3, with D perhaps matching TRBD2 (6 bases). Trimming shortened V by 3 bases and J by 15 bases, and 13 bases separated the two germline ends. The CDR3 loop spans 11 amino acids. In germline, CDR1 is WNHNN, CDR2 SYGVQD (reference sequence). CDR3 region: CASSDGRRKYF. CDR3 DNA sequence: TGCGCCAGCAGTGATGGGAGGCGGAAATATTTT.

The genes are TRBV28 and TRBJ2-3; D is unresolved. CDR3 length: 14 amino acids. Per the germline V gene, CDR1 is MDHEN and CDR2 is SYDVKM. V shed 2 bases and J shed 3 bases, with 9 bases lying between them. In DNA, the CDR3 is TGTGCCAGCAGTTTACCCTTTGTAACAGATACGCAGTATTTT. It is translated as CASSLPFVTDTQYF.

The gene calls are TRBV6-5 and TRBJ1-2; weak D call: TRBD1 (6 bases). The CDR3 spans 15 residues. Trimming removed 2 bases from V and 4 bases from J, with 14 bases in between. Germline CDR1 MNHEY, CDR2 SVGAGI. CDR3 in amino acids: CASSYRGDRFYGYTF. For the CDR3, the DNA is TGTGCCAGCAGTTACAGGGGAGACAGGTTCTATGGCTACACCTTC.

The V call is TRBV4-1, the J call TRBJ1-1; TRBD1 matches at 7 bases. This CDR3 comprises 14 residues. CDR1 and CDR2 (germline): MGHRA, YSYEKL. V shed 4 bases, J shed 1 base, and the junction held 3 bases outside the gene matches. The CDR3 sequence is CASSPHRGNTEAFF. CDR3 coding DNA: TGCGCCAGCAGCCCCCACAGGGGGAACACTGAAGCTTTCTTT.

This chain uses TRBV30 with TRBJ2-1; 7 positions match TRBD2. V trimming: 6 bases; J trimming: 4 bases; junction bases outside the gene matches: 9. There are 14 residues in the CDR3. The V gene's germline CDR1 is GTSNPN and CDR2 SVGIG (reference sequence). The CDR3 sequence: CACKTSNVYNEQFF. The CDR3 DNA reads TGTGCCTGCAAGACTAGCAACGTTTACAATGAGCAGTTCTTC.

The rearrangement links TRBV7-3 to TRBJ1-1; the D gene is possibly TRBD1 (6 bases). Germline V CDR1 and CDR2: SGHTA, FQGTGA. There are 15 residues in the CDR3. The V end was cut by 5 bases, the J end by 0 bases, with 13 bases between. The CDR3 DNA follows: TGTGCCAGCAGCCAAAACAGGGAAGTGAACACTGAAGCTTTCTTT. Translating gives CASSQNREVNTEAFF.

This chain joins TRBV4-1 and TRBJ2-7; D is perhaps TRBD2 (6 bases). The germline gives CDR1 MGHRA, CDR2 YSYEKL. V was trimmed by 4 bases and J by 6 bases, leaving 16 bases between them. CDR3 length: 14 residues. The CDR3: CASSPYGGLSEQYF. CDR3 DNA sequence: TGCGCCAGCAGCCCGTACGGGGGATTGTCCGAGCAGTACTTC.

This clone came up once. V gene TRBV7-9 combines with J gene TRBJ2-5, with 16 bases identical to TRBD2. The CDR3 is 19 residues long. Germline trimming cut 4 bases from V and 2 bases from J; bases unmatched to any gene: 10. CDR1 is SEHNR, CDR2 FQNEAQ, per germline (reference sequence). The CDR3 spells CASSWTGTSGGAGQETQYF. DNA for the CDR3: TGTGCCAGCAGCTGGACCGGGACTAGCGGGGGGGCCGGACAAGAGACCCAGTACTTC.

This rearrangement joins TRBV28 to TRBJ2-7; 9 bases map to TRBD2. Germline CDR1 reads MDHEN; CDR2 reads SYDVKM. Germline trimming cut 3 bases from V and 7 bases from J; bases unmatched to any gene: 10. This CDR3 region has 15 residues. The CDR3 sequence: CASSFRGRGVIEQYF. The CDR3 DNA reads TGTGCCAGCAGTTTTCGCGGGAGGGGGGTTATAGAGCAGTACTTC.

In nucleotides, the CDR3 is TGTGCCAGCAGCGGCGGAGGGGGCGACGAGCAGTACTTC. Protein sequence: CASSGGGGDEQYF. This rearrangement joins TRBV9 to TRBJ2-7, with a tentative D call TRBD1 (7 bases). V gave up 3 bases and J gave up 5 bases, with 12 bases separating them. This CDR3 is 13 amino acids long. CDR1 is SGDLS and CDR2 is YYNGEE in the germline V gene.

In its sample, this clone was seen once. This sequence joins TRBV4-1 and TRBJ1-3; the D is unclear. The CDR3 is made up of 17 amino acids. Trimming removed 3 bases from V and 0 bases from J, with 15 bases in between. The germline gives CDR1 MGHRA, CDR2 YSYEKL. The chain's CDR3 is CASSHLGRELSGNTIYF. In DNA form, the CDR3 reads TGCGCCAGCAGCCATTTGGGTAGGGAGCTCTCTGGAAACACCATATATTTT.

This chain's CDR3 is CASSDGPRRGYTF. CDR3 coding DNA: TGTGCCAGCAGTGACGGACCCCGGAGGGGCTACACCTTC. V gene TRBV6-2 or TRBV6-3 combines with J gene TRBJ1-2, with D unclear. The CDR3 is 13 residues long. V was shortened by 5 bases and J by 8 bases, with 15 bases between the two germline ends. Germline-derived CDR1 and CDR2 are MNHEY and SVGEGT.

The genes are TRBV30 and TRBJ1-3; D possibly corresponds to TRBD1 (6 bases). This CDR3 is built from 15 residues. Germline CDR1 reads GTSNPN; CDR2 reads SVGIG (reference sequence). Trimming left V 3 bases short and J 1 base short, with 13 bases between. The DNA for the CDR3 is TGTGCCTGGAGCAGGGGCGAAAATTCTGGAAACACCATATATTTT. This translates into CAWSRGENSGNTIYF.

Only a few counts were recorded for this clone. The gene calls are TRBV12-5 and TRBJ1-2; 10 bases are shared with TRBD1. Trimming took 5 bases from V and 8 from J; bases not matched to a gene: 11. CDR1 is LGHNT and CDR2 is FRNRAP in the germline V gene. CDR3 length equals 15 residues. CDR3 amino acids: CASGQAGTGVKGYTF. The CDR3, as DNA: TGTGCTAGTGGTCAGGCCGGGACAGGGGTGAAAGGCTACACCTTC.

The CDR3 loop is CASSPDGGVTEAFF. CDR3 DNA: TGCGCCAGCAGCCCGGACGGAGGGGTCACTGAAGCTTTCTTT. The chain joins TRBV5-1 to TRBJ1-1, with D possibly being TRBD1 (5 bases). Germline CDR1 and CDR2: SGHRS and YFSETQ. This CDR3 has 14 amino acids. V was cut by 4 bases and J by 4 bases, with 14 bases left in between. Together with reference TRBV5-1 and TRBJ1-1, the CDR3 gives the full variable domain: KAGVTQTPRYLIKTRGQQVTLSCSPISGHRSVSWYQQTPGQGLQFLFEYFSETQRNKGNFPGRFSGRQFSNSRSEMNVSTLELGDSALYLCASSPDGGVTEAFFGQGTRLTVV.

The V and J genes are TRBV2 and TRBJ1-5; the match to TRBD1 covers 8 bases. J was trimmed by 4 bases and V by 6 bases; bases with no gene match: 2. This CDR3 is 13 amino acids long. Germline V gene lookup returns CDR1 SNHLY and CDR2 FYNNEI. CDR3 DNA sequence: TGTGCCAGCAGACGGACAGGGAATCAGCCCCAGCATTTT. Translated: CASRRTGNQPQHF.

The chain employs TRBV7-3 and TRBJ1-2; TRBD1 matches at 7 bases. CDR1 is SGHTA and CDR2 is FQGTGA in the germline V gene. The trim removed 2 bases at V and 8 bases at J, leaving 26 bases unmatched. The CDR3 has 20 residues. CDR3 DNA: TGTGCCAGCAGCTTATCATCCGGCGGTCGGAGGGGGCTATCAAAGGAAGGCTACACCTTC. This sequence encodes CASSLSSGGRRGLSKEGYTF.

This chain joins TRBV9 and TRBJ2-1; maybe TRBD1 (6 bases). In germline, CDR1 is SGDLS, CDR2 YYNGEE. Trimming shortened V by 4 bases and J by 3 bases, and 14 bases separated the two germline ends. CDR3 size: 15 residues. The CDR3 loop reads CASSPGASIYNEQFF. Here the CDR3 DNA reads TGTGCCAGCAGCCCAGGGGCTAGTATCTACAATGAGCAGTTCTTC. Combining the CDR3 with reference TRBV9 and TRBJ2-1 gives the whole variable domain DSGVTQTPKHLITATGQRVTLRCSPRSGDLSVYWYQQSLDQGLQFLIQYYNGEERAKGNILERFSAQQFPDLHSELNLSSLELGDSALYFCASSPGASIYNEQFFGPGTRLTVL.

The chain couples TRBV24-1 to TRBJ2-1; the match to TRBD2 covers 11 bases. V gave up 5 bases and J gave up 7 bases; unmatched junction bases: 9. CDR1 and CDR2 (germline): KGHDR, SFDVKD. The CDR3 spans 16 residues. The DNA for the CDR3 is TGTGCCACCAGTGCCCAACTAGCGGGAGATCAGAATGAGCAGTTCTTC. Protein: CATSAQLAGDQNEQFF.

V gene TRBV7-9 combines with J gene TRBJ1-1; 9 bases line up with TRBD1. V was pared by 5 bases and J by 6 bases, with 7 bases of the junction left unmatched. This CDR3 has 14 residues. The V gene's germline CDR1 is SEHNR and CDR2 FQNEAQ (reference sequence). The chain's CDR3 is CASSLKQGASEAFF. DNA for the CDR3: TGTGCCAGCAGCCTAAAACAGGGGGCCTCTGAAGCTTTCTTT. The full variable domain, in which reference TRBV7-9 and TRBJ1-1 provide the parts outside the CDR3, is DTGVSQNPRHKITKRGQNVTFRCDPISEHNRLYWYRQTLGQGPEFLTYFQNEAQLEKSRLLSDRFSAERPKGSFSTLEIQRTEQGDSAMYLCASSLKQGASEAFFGQGTRLTVV.

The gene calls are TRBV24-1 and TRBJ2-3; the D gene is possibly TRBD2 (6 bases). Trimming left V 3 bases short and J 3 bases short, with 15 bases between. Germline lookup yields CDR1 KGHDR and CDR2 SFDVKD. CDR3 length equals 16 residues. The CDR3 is CATSDPSSVGTDTQYF. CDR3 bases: TGTGCCACCAGTGATCCCTCTAGCGTCGGAACAGATACGCAGTATTTT.

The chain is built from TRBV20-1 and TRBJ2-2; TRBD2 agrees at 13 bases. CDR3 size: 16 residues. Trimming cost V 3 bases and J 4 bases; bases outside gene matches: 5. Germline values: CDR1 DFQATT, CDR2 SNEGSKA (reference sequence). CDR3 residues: CSASPTSGRATGELFF. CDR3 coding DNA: TGCAGTGCTAGTCCAACTAGCGGGAGGGCCACCGGGGAGCTGTTTTTT.